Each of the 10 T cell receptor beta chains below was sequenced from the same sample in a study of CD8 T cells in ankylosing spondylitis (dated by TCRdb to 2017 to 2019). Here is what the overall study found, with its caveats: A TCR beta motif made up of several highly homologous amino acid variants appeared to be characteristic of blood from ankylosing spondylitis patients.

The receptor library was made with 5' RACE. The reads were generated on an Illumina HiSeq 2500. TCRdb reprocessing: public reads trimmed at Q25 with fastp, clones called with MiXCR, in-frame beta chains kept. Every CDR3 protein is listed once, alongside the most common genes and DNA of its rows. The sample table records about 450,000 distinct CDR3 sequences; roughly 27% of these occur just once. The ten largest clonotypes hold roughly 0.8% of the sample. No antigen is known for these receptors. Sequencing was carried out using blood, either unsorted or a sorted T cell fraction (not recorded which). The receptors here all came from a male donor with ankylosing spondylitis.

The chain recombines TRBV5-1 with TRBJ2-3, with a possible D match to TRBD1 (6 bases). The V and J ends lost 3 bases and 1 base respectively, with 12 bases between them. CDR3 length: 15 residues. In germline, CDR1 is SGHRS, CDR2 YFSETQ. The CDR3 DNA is TGCGCCAGCAGCTCCAGGGGAGTAGGCACAGATACGCAGTATTTT. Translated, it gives CASSSRGVGTDTQYF.

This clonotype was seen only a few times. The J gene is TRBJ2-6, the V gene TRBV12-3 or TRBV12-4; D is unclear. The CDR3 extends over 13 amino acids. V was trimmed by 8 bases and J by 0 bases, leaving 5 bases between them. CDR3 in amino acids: CASGRSGANVLTF. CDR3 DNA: TGTGCCAGCGGACGCTCTGGGGCCAACGTCCTGACTTTC.

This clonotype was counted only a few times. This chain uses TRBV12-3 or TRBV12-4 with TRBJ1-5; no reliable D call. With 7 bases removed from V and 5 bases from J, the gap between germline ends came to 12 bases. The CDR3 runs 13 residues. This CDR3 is CASNPGPDQPQHF. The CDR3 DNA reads TGTGCCAGCAATCCGGGTCCTGATCAGCCCCAGCATTTT.

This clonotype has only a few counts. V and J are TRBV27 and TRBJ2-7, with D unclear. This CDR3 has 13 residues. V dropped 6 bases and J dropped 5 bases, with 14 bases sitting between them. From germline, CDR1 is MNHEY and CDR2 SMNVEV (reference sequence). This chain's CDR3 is CASSPQVRDEQYF. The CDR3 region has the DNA TGTGCCAGCAGCCCCCAGGTCCGGGACGAGCAGTACTTC.

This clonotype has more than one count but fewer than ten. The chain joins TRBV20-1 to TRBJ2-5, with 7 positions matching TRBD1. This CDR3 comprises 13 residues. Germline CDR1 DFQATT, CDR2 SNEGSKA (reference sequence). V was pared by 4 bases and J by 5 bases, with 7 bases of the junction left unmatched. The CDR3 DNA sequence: TGCAGTGCTATAAGGGGGCCCCCTGAGACCCAGTACTTC. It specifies CSAIRGPPETQYF.

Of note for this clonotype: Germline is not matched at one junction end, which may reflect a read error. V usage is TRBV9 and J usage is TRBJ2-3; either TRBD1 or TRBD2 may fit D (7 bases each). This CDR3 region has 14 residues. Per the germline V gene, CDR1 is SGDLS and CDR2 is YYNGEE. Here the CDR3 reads CATSGTESTDTQYF. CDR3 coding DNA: TGTGCCACCAGCGGGACAGAAAGCACAGATACGCAGTATTTT. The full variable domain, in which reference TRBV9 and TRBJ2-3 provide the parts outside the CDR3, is DSGVTQTPKHLITATGQRVTLRCSPRSGDLSVYWYQQSLDQGLQFLIQYYNGEERAKGNILERFSAQQFPDLHSELNLSSLELGDSALYFCATSGTESTDTQYFGPGTRLTVL.

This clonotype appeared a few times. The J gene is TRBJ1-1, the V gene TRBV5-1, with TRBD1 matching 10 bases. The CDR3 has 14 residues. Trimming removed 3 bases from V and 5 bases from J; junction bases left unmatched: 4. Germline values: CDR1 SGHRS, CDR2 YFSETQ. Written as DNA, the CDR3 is TGCGCCAGCAGCTCCGGGACAGGGGCTACTGAAGCTTTCTTT. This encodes CASSSGTGATEAFF.

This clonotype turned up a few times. CDR3 nucleotides: TGTGCCAGCAGCTCCCGACAGAAATCTTACAATGAGCAGTTCTTC. Its protein product is CASSSRQKSYNEQFF. The chain employs TRBV7-8 and TRBJ2-1; a possible D gene is TRBD1 (5 bases). The CDR3 has 15 amino acids. The V end lost 4 bases, the J end lost 4 bases, and 14 bases lay between the germline ends. The germline CDR1 and CDR2 sequences are SGHVS and FQNEAQ. Using reference TRBV7-8 and TRBJ2-1 for the parts outside the CDR3, the full variable domain is GAGVSQSPRYKVAKRGQDVALRCDPISGHVSLFWYQQALGQGPEFLTYFQNEAQLDKSGLPSDRFFAERPEGSVSTLKIQRTQQEDSAVYLCASSSRQKSYNEQFFGPGTRLTVL.

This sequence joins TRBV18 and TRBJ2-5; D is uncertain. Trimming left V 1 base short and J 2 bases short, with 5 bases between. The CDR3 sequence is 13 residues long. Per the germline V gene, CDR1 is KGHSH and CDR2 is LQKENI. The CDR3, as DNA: TGTGCCAGCTCACCACAGACACAAGAGACCCAGTACTTC. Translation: CASSPQTQETQYF.

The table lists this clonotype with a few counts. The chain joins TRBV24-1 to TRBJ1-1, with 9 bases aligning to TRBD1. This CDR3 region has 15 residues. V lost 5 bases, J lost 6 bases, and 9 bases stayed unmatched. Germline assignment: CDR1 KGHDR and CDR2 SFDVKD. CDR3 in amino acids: CATSARGTGHSEAFF. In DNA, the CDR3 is TGTGCCACCAGTGCCCGCGGGACAGGGCACTCTGAAGCTTTCTTT.